This section outlines one TCR beta chain sequence together with its context. Described treatment: oral pan-JAK inhibitor, 5-10 mg twice daily. In germline, CDR1 is SGHAT, CDR2 FQNNGV. The V end lost 5 bases, the J end lost 1 base, and 14 bases lay between the germline ends. The CDR3 runs to 15 residues. The sample comes from a study of CD8+ T cells in alopecia areata. RNA, once extracted, was reverse transcribed into cDNA for use as the sequencing template. Profiling relied on immunoSEQ multiplex PCR, and the TCRdb table lists in-frame clones only, not all of them. The table records some 170,000 clones, 58% of them present only once.

The clonotype was recovered from a human donor with alopecia areata. Sequencing used CD4+ T cells sorted from blood, obtained at roughly week 58, from a patient treated with tofacitinib. The chain combines TRBV11-2 with TRBJ1-2; D not resolved. The CDR3 DNA is TGTGCCAGCAGCCCTCTCCACGGGCTTAACTATGGCTACACCTTC. Residues: CASSPLHGLNYGYTF.